These T cell receptor beta chains were read from a single sample in a study of pediatric ulcerative colitis. Here immunoSEQ multiplex PCR was the method, and the copy in TCRdb shows in-frame clones only, minus some. This sample yields tens of thousands of clones, of which 60% to 85% are seen a single time; approximately 9% belongs to the top ten. The material sequenced was gut tissue. The receptors here all came from a boy younger than 18 with severe ulcerative colitis. Each CDR3 is given with its conserved first and last residue. D genes are given only for firm matches. Size is stated for part of the rows, as once, few or many counts, or as a class when the clone is expanded.

clone size	V gene	J gene	D gene	CDR3 protein	CDR3 DNA
few	TRBV7-9	TRBJ1-1	-	CASSRSGQMNTEAFF	TGTGCCAGCAGCAGGAGCGGACAAATGAACACTGAAGCTTTCTTT
-	TRBV6-1	TRBJ1-2	-	CASSDRVGGYGYTF	TGTGCCAGCAGTGACCGGGTCGGCGGCTATGGCTACACCTTC
few	TRBV7-9	TRBJ1-2	TRBD1	CATRTGAVGYTF	TGTGCCACCCGGACAGGGGCTGTTGGCTACACCTTC
-	TRBV6-1	TRBJ1-2	TRBD1	CASSTGVEYGYTF	TGTGCCAGCAGTACAGGGGTCGAGTATGGCTACACCTTC
-	TRBV9	TRBJ1-5	-	CASSVDLGDQPQHF	TGTGCCAGCAGCGTAGATTTGGGGGATCAGCCCCAGCATTTT
-	TRBV27	TRBJ2-2	-	CASSDLQITGELFF	TGTGCCAGCAGCGACTTACAGATTACCGGGGAGCTGTTTTTT
-	TRBV5-1	TRBJ1-1	-	CASSGQTEAFF	TGCGCCAGTAGTGGACAGACTGAAGCTTTCTTT
-	TRBV6-6	TRBJ2-1	-	CASSYGQGSYNEQFF	TGTGCCAGCAGTTACGGGCAGGGAAGCTACAATGAGCAGTTCTTC
-	TRBV30	TRBJ1-1	-	CAWSARGTTEAFF	TGTGCCTGGAGTGCCCGGGGGACGACTGAAGCTTTCTTT
-	TRBV30	TRBJ2-3	TRBD2	CAFTSGGFTDTQYF	TGTGCCTTTACTAGCGGGGGCTTCACAGATACGCAGTATTTT
-	TRBV7-8	TRBJ2-3	-	CASSFEGPAGDTQYF	TGTGCCAGCAGCTTCGAGGGGCCCGCCGGAGATACGCAGTATTTT
-	TRBV25-1	TRBJ1-4	-	CASSVGPTAATNEKLFF	TGTGCCAGCAGTGTAGGCCCGACAGCCGCAACTAATGAAAAACTGTTTTTT
few	TRBV9	TRBJ2-7	-	CASSVGVGGSYEQYF	TGTGCCAGCAGCGTCGGAGTGGGGGGCTCCTACGAGCAGTACTTC
-	TRBV4-2	TRBJ2-3	TRBD1	CASSQADRIQYF	TGTGCCAGCAGCCAAGCGGACAGGATTCAGTATTTT
-	TRBV9	TRBJ2-1	-	CASSVEPHNNEQFF	TGTGCCAGCAGCGTAGAACCTCATAACAATGAGCAGTTCTTC
-	TRBV18	TRBJ2-1	-	CASSPPDSPEQFF	TGTGCCAGCTCACCACCGGACTCACCAGAGCAGTTCTTC
-	TRBV18	TRBJ2-7	-	CASSPSPAPYEQYF	TGTGCCAGCTCACCGAGCCCGGCCCCCTACGAGCAGTACTTC
-	TRBV19	TRBJ1-1	-	CASSIVGLEAFF	TGTGCCAGTAGTATAGTAGGGCTTGAAGCTTTCTTT
-	TRBV7-9	TRBJ1-2	-	CASSYLTTNYGYTF	TGTGCCAGCAGCTACCTGACAACTAACTATGGCTACACCTTC
-	TRBV7-9	TRBJ1-1	-	CASSLEGGTEAFF	TGTGCCAGCAGCTTAGAGGGGGGCACTGAAGCTTTCTTT
-	TRBV19	TRBJ1-1	TRBD1	CASYMTGGAPNPEAFF	TGTGCCAGCTACATGACAGGGGGCGCGCCCAATCCTGAAGCTTTCTTT
-	TRBV29-1	TRBJ2-1	TRBD2	CSVELSGGNEQFF	TGCAGCGTTGAACTGAGCGGGGGGAATGAGCAGTTCTTC
-	TRBV2	TRBJ1-3	-	CASRVDLSGNTIYF	TGTGCCAGCAGAGTCGACCTCTCCGGAAACACCATATATTTT
-	TRBV12-5	TRBJ1-5	TRBD1	CASGSTGLGNQPQHF	TGTGCTAGTGGCTCGACAGGGTTGGGCAATCAGCCCCAGCATTTT
once	TRBV11-2	TRBJ2-1	TRBD2	CASSLGTGGPGNEQFF	TGTGCCAGCAGCTTAGGTACGGGGGGGCCTGGGAATGAGCAGTTCTTC
once	TRBV18	TRBJ1-1	TRBD1	CASSLDRGHAFF	TGTGCCAGCTCATTGGACAGGGGGCATGCTTTCTTT
-	TRBV9	TRBJ2-5	-	CASSVAVGVQETQYF	TGTGCCAGCAGCGTAGCGGTGGGGGTGCAAGAGACCCAGTACTTC
few	TRBV7-8	TRBJ2-1	-	CASTSGGPYNEQFF	TGTGCCAGCACAAGTGGGGGGCCCTACAATGAGCAGTTCTTC